One sample yielded the 21 T cell receptor beta chains listed below, sequenced in a study of CD8 T cells in ankylosing spondylitis. MiXCR was run by TCRdb on the 5' RACE reads, yielding one entry per CDR3 protein. This table has 120,000 or so distinct CDR3 sequences, approximately 13% appearing once. Source material: blood, either unsorted or a sorted T cell fraction (not recorded which). The receptors were sampled from a female donor with ankylosing spondylitis or in good health (not recorded which).

The V gene is TRBV29-1, the J gene TRBJ1-5; tentative D call: TRBD1 (5 bases). Trimming left V 4 bases short and J 3 bases short, with 10 bases between. CDR1 and CDR2 from the germline V gene are SQVTM and ANQGSEA. The CDR3 has 13 amino acids. CDR3 region: CSVGGGNNQPQHF. The CDR3 DNA is TGCAGCGTTGGGGGCGGAAACAATCAGCCCCAGCATTTT.

This clonotype turned up a few times. The chain combines TRBV3-1 with TRBJ2-7, with TRBD1 matching 7 bases. V lost 4 bases to trimming and J lost 6 bases; unmatched junction nucleotides: 9. CDR3 length: 14 residues. Germline V gene sequence: CDR1 LGHDT, CDR2 YNNKEL (reference sequence). The CDR3 DNA follows: TGTGCCAGCAGCCTGGGGACAGTTTATCGCGAGCAGTACTTC. Translated, it gives CASSLGTVYREQYF.

The J gene is TRBJ2-3, the V gene TRBV7-3; possibly TRBD1 or TRBD2 for D (5 bases each). V dropped 8 bases and J dropped 2 bases, with 8 bases sitting between them. Germline CDR1 is SGHTA and CDR2 is FQGTGA. The CDR3 runs 12 residues. The CDR3 is CASWDPTDTQYF. The CDR3 region has the DNA TGTGCCAGCTGGGACCCCACAGATACGCAGTATTTT.

Only a few counts were recorded for this clonotype. V usage is TRBV5-1 and J usage is TRBJ2-1; no reliable D call. The CDR3 is made up of 16 amino acids. CDR1 is SGHRS and CDR2 is YFSETQ in the germline V gene. V was clipped by 1 base and J by 8 bases, with 19 bases between them. The CDR3 nucleotides are TGCGCCAGCAGCTTGCGCCGCCTCCCGAGTTTGGATGAGCAGTTCTTC. This sequence encodes CASSLRRLPSLDEQFF.

The chain has TRBV5-1 and TRBJ1-6; 7 positions match TRBD1. The V and J ends lost 1 base and 13 bases, in that order; junction bases with no gene match: 8. The CDR3 is made up of 14 amino acids. Germline V lookup: CDR1 SGHRS, CDR2 YFSETQ. The CDR3 loop is CASSLTGADRPLHF. CDR3 nucleotides: TGCGCCAGCAGCTTGACAGGGGCGGATAGGCCCCTCCACTTT.

This clonotype appeared once. The chain couples TRBV30 to TRBJ1-5; tentative D call: TRBD1 (5 bases). V shed 8 bases and J shed 5 bases, with 16 bases lying between them. This CDR3 has 13 residues. In germline, CDR1 is GTSNPN, CDR2 SVGIG (reference sequence). Written as DNA, the CDR3 is TGTGCCGGGCAATGGGACTATGATCAGCCCCAGCATTTT. Amino acids: CAGQWDYDQPQHF.

This clonotype has a single count. A read error may explain this, as a much larger clone is one base away. This chain joins TRBV12-3 or TRBV12-4 and TRBJ2-1; 7 bases are shared with TRBD1. V dropped 2 bases and J dropped 15; count of bases not matched to a gene: 10. The CDR3 sequence is 13 residues long. The CDR3 loop reads CASSLTHRGRTFF. The CDR3 coding sequence is TGTGCCAGCAGTTTAACTCACAGGGGACGGACGTTCTTC.

This clonotype was detected a few times. This chain links TRBV5-1 with TRBJ2-7, with TRBD1 matching over 8 bases. J gave up 5 bases and V 4 bases, and 8 bases lay outside the gene matches. The germline CDR1 and CDR2 sequences are SGHRS and YFSETQ. The CDR3 consists of 14 residues. CDR3 sequence: CASSGGQVLHEQYF. Written as DNA, the CDR3 is TGCGCCAGCAGCGGGGGACAGGTTCTACACGAGCAGTACTTC.

This clonotype was found many times. V gene TRBV5-1 combines with J gene TRBJ2-3; TRBD2 is a possible D gene (5 bases). V was pared by 1 base and J by 0 bases, with 9 bases between. The germline CDR1 and CDR2 sequences are SGHRS and YFSETQ. This CDR3 is 15 amino acids long. The CDR3 DNA reads TGCGCCAGCAGCTTGCCGGGGAGTAGCACAGATACGCAGTATTTT. Protein sequence: CASSLPGSSTDTQYF.

The chain employs TRBV2 and TRBJ1-2, with D perhaps TRBD1 (5 bases). V lost 1 base to trimming and J lost 7 bases, with 7 bases between them. The CDR3 runs 12 residues. Germline V gene lookup returns CDR1 SNHLY and CDR2 FYNNEI. CDR3 nucleotide sequence: TGTGCCAGCAGTGAAGGGGGACGTGGCTACACCTTC. Protein: CASSEGGRGYTF.

In this sample, this clonotype turned up many times. The CDR3 DNA sequence: TGTGCCACCAGTGCAGGAGTCCTTGGGACCGGGGAGCTGTTTTTT. Translation: CATSAGVLGTGELFF. The V call is TRBV24-1, the J call TRBJ2-2; no firm D call. The CDR3 consists of 15 residues. The V end was cut by 5 bases, the J end by 5 bases, with 14 bases between. Germline V lookup: CDR1 KGHDR, CDR2 SFDVKD.

The sample holds many counts of this clonotype. V is TRBV6-2 or TRBV6-3 and J is TRBJ2-7; 8 bases agree with TRBD1. The CDR3 is made up of 16 amino acids. V gave up 1 base and J gave up 5 bases; unmatched junction bases: 10. Germline CDR1 MNHEY, CDR2 SVGEGT. CDR3 sequence: CASSYFWTGQEDEQYF. The CDR3 DNA sequence: TGTGCCAGCAGTTACTTTTGGACAGGGCAGGAAGACGAGCAGTACTTC.

This rearrangement joins TRBV7-3 to TRBJ1-6; 8 bases fit TRBD1. The CDR3 contains 16 residues. The J segment lost 6 bases and the V segment lost 1 base, leaving 5 bases of the junction unmatched. Germline loops: CDR1 SGHTA, CDR2 FQGTGA. CDR3 sequence reads: CASSLNPRGPNSPLHF. The CDR3 nucleotides are TGTGCCAGCAGCTTAAATCCCAGGGGGCCTAATTCACCCCTCCACTTT. Complete variable domain (other parts from reference TRBV7-3 and TRBJ1-6): GAGVSQTPSNKVTEKGKYVELRCDPISGHTALYWYRQSLGQGPEFLIYFQGTGAADDSGLPNDRFFAVRPEGSVSTLKIQRTERGDSAVYLCASSLNPRGPNSPLHFGNGTRLTVT.

As regards this clonotype: One end of the junction fails to match germline, which may point to a read error. CDR3 sequence reads: CASSLAGGWSCEQYF. DNA of the CDR3: TGTGCCAGCAGCTTAGCGGGAGGGTGGTCCTGCGAGCAGTACTTC. This sequence joins TRBV7-2 and TRBJ2-7; 7 bases line up with TRBD2. CDR1 is SGHTA and CDR2 is FQGNSA in the germline V gene. The CDR3 extends over 15 amino acids. The full variable domain, its missing parts supplied by reference TRBV7-2 and TRBJ2-7, is GAGVSQSPSNKVTEKGKDVELRCDPISGHTALYWYRQSLGQGLEFLIYFQGNSAPDKSGLPSDRFSAERTGGSVSTLTIQRTQQEDSAVYLCASSLAGGWSCEQYFGPGTRLTVT.

For the CDR3, the DNA is TGTGCCAGCATTTCCCCCGGGCAGGTGTACAATGAGCAGTTCTTC. Translated, it gives CASISPGQVYNEQFF. This sequence joins TRBV6-2 or TRBV6-3 and TRBJ2-1; D not resolved. Germline V gene sequence: CDR1 MNHEY, CDR2 SVGEGT. There are 15 residues in the CDR3. V lost 7 bases, J lost 4 bases, and 17 bases lay in between.

The table lists this clonotype with many counts. The CDR3 DNA reads TGCGCCAGCAGCTTCGGGGATATGAACACTGAAGCTTTCTTT. It is translated as CASSFGDMNTEAFF. The chain couples TRBV5-1 to TRBJ1-1; D gene ambiguous. V was pared by 2 bases and J by 0 bases, with 8 bases between. Germline lookup yields CDR1 SGHRS and CDR2 YFSETQ. This CDR3 region has 14 residues.

In nucleotides, the CDR3 is TGTGCCAGCAGCTTAGGTCTCTTTGACGAGCAGTACTTC. This encodes CASSLGLFDEQYF. The rearrangement uses TRBV7-9 and TRBJ2-7; unclear D gene. V gave up 1 base and J gave up 5 bases, with 9 bases separating them. The length of the CDR3 is 13 residues. Looked up from germline, CDR1 is SEHNR and CDR2 is FQNEAQ (reference sequence).

This clonotype was picked up many times. The chain uses TRBV12-3 or TRBV12-4 and TRBJ1-3; D call uncertain. CDR3 length: 16 residues. The germline V and J ends were trimmed by 6 bases and 0 bases, with 15 bases remaining between them. CDR3 sequence (DNA): TGTGCCAGCAGCCGAAGGGCCTTCAACTCTGGAAACACCATATATTTT. Protein: CASSRRAFNSGNTIYF.

There are a few counts of this clonotype. A single base separates this from a much larger clone, so it may be a read error. The rearrangement uses TRBV6-5 and TRBJ2-1; TRBD1 or TRBD2 may be the D gene (5 bases each). The V end lost 6 bases, the J end lost 7 bases, and 7 bases lay between the germline ends. Germline V gives CDR1 MNHEY, CDR2 SVGAGI. The CDR3 runs 11 residues. The chain's CDR3 is CASSEGNEQFF. In DNA, the CDR3 is TGTGCCAGCAGCGAGGGGAATGAGCAGTTCTTC.

In this sample, this clonotype turned up a few times. This sequence joins TRBV29-1 and TRBJ2-3, with D hard to call. The length of the CDR3 is 14 residues. Germline V gene sequence: CDR1 SQVTM, CDR2 ANQGSEA. Trimming pared 1 base from V and 2 bases from J, leaving 10 bases between. This CDR3 reads CSVEGTADTDTQYF. CDR3 DNA sequence: TGCAGCGTTGAAGGGACGGCCGACACAGATACGCAGTATTTT.

This clonotype was observed at least ten times. This chain uses TRBV6-2 or TRBV6-3 with TRBJ1-6, with D hard to call. Trimming cost V 10 bases and J 7 bases, with 14 bases left between them. The CDR3 is 13 amino acids. Germline V gives CDR1 MNHEY, CDR2 SVGEGT. CDR3 amino acids: CAIRDGGNSPLHF. The CDR3 DNA reads TGTGCCATACGCGACGGAGGAAATTCACCCCTCCACTTT.